This record looks at one T cell receptor beta chain sequence and its context. The sample holds many counts of this clonotype. Its specific antigen is unknown. The record has no base qualities; no much larger clone is one base away. The treatment or condition label here, explained by the study, means: allogeneic hematopoietic cell transplantation with graft depleted of TCRalphabeta T cells and CD19 B cells. The children who served as transplant recipients had been given grafts of TCRalphabeta/CD19-depleted allogeneic hematopoietic cells. The record originates from a study of T-cell reconstitution after alpha-beta-depleted transplantation in children (dated by TCRdb to about 2016). For the study in its entirety: Using TCR repertoire profiling, the study quantitatively followed how T-cell immune reconstitution unfolded in children after TCRalphabeta/CD19-depleted allogeneic hematopoietic cell transplantation. Paper-wide results and their limitations: In some patients, the high TCRbeta diversity seen at day 60 was put down to recipient T cells and intrathymic progenitors that had survived conditioning. About two months after transplant, the apparently early recovery of alphabetaT-cell counts reportedly depended on just several hundred clones that had expanded rapidly and came from non-depleted graft cells. Hyperexpanded clone frequencies declined over subsequent months; after one year, T-cell counts and TCRbeta diversity were mostly attributed to newly produced T cells.

The germline V end is reduced by 3 bases and the J end by 9 bases; junction bases left unmatched: 13. Counted from cysteine to phenylalanine, this CDR3 has 15 amino acids. Just the 45-base CDR3 DNA is kept, in frame starting at base 1. The library came from PCR. The instrument given in TCRdb is Illumina HiSeq 2500. TCR libraries were prepared with molecular barcoding, using unique molecular identifiers to normalize TCRbeta repertoire quantification. TCRdb passed the public sequencing reads through fastp at Q25 and MiXCR, retaining productive beta sequences. Identical CDR3 proteins give one entry, which carries the most common genes and DNA. The sample records 550,000 to 600,000 distinct CDR3 sequences, around 23% of which are singletons. The ten largest make up 13% to 15% of the sample.

Recombination linked TRBV12-3 or TRBV12-4 to TRBJ1-2; 7 middle bases align to TRBD1. The receptor was derived from a boy under three years old who had a stem cell transplant for acute myeloid leukemia, so the T cells may come from the graft donor. Sequencing used PBMCs, mostly from graft donor cells, obtained 360 days after TCRalphabeta/CD19-depleted stem cell transplant. The nucleotide sequence is TGTGCCAGCAGTTTTGGAGAGGTTGAGACAGGGAGCTACACCTTC. Its translation is CASSFGEVETGSYTF.